This T cell receptor (beta chain) was retrieved from a study of T-cell memory formation after mild COVID-19. Broader study findings: The second-wave clones peaking on day 37 were not confirmed as SARS-CoV-2-specific.

TCR alpha and TCR beta cDNA libraries carrying sample barcodes and UMIs came from 5'RACE with constant-segment primers. One entry per CDR3 protein results from TCRdb running MiXCR on the 5' RACE reads. In the table there are 290,000 or so distinct CDR3 sequences, 19% of which are singletons. There are 13 residues in the CDR3. V shed 5 bases and J 11 bases; nucleotides not matched to a gene: 10. This clonotype was seen a handful of times. Antigen unknown. This sequence was found in a man younger than 35 who had mild COVID-19 (a few samples of this study predate the infection). Cell type and time point are not known. The rearrangement uses TRBV12-3 or TRBV12-4 and TRBJ1-1, with TRBD1 matching over 8 bases. Sequences were obtained from PBMCs or a T cell subset sorted from them (not recorded which). DNA for the CDR3: TGTGCCAGCAGTACCGGACAGGGTAAAGGGGCTTTCTTT. This codes for CASSTGQGKGAFF.